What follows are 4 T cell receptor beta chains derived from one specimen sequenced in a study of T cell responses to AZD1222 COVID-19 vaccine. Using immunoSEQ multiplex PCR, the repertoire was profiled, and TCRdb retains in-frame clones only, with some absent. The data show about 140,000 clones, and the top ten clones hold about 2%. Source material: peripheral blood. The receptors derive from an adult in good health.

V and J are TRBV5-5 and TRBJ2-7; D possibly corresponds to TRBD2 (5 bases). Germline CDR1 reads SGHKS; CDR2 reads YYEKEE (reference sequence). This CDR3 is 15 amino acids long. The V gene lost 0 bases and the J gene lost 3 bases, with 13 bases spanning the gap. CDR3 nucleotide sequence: TGTGCCAGCAGCTTGGGCTTCGGGGATTACTACGAGCAGTACTTC. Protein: CASSLGFGDYYEQYF.

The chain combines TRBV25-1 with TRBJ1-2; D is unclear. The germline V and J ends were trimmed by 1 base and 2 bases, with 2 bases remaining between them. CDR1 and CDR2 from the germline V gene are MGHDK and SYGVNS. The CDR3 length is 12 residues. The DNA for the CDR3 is TGTGCCAGCAGTGAATGGAACTATGGCTACACCTTC. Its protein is CASSEWNYGYTF.

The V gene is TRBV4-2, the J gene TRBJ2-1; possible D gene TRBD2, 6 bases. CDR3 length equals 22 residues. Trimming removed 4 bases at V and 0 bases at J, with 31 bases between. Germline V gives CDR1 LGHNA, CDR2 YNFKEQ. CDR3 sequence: CASSLYITNPGGERSSYNEQFF. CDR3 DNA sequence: TGTGCCAGCAGCCTGTATATTACCAACCCCGGGGGTGAACGAAGCTCCTACAATGAGCAGTTCTTC.

CDR3 region: CASSSPTGLRGNTIYF. CDR3 coding DNA: TGTGCCAGCAGCTCCCCGACAGGGCTCAGAGGAAACACCATATATTTT. The chain is built from TRBV11-2 and TRBJ1-3, with 7 bases that match TRBD1. V gave up 4 bases and J gave up 4 bases; unmatched junction bases: 10. The germline V gene encodes CDR1 SGHAT and CDR2 FQNNGV. This CDR3 region has 16 residues.